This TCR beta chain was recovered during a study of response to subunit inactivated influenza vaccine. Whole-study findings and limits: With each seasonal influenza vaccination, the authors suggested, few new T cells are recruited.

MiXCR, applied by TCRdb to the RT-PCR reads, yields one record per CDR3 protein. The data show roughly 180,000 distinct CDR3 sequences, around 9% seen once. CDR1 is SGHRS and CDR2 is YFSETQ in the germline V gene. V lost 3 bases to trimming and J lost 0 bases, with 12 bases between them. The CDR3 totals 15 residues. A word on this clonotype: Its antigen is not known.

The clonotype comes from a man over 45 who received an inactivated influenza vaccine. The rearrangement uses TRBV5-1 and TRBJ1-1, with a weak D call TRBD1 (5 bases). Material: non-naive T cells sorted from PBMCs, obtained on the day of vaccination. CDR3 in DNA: TGCGCCAGCAGCTCCAATGGGGCAATGAACACTGAAGCTTTCTTT. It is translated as CASSSNGAMNTEAFF. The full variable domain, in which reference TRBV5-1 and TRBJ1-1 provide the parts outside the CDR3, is KAGVTQTPRYLIKTRGQQVTLSCSPISGHRSVSWYQQTPGQGLQFLFEYFSETQRNKGNFPGRFSGRQFSNSRSEMNVSTLELGDSALYLCASSSNGAMNTEAFFGQGTRLTVV.